This T cell receptor (beta chain) was recorded in a study of regulatory T cells in long-lasting Graves disease. General study points: Small numbers of samples may have cut accuracy.

The sample's time point: persistent/refractory GD, antithyroid drugs over 5 years with positive TRAb. PBMC-extracted RNA yielded the TCR library. The CDR3 spans 13 residues. Germline lookup yields CDR1 MDHEN and CDR2 SYDVKM. About this clonotype: Antigen unknown. An end of the junction does not agree with germline; a read error may underlie this.

Libraries of TCR beta came from iRepertoire HTBI primers plus Arm-PCR of CDR3 regions. From the multiplex PCR reads, TCRdb called clonotypes with MiXCR, one entry per CDR3 protein. The data contain under 500,000 distinct CDR3 sequences, about a fifth of them seen just once; the ten biggest clones take up roughly 20%. The sample was peripheral blood mononuclear cells (PBMCs), taken when the disease was refractory, from a patient treated with antithyroid drugs. The origin of this receptor is a female donor with Graves disease. This chain links TRBV28 with TRBJ2-7; D unclear. The CDR3 nucleotides read TGTGCCAGCACTGCGACCCTGACCTACGAGCAGTGCTTC. Encoded protein: CASTATLTYEQCF.